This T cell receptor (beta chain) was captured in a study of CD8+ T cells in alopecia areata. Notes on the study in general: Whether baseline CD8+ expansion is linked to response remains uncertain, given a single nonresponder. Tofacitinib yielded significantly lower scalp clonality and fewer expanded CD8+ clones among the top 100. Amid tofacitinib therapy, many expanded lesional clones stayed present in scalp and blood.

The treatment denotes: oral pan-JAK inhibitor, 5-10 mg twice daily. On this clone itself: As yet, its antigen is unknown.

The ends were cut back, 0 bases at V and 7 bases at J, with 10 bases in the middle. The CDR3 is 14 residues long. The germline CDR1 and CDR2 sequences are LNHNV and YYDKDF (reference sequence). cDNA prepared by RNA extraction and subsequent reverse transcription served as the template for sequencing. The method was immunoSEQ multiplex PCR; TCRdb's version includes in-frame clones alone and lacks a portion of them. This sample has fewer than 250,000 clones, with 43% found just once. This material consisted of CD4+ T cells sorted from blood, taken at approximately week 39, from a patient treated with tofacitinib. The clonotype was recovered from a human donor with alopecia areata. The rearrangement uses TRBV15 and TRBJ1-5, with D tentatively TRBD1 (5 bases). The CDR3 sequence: CATSRDIQAQPQHF. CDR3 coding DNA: TGTGCCACCAGCAGAGACATACAGGCCCAGCCCCAGCATTTT.